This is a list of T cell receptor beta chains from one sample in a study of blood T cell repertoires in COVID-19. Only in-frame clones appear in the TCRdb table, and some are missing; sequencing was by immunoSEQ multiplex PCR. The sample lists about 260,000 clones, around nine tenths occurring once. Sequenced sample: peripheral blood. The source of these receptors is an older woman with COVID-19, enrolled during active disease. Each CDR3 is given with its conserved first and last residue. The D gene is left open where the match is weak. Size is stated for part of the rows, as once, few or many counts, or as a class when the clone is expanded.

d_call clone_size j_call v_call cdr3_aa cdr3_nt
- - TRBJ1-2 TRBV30 CAWSVAANYGYTF TGTGCCTGGAGTGTTGCAGCTAACTATGGCTACACCTTC
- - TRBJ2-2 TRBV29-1 CSVDGQSTGELFF TGCAGCGTTGATGGACAGTCCACCGGGGAGCTGTTTTTT
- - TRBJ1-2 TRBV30 CAGSANTYGYTF TGTGCCGGAAGTGCAAACACCTATGGCTACACCTTC
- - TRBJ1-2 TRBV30 CAWSVLESGSGYTF TGTGCCTGGAGTGTACTTGAGTCAGGCTCAGGCTACACCTTC
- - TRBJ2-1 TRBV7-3 CASSPGHLNNEQFF TGTGCCAGCAGCCCGGGACACCTAAACAATGAGCAGTTCTTC
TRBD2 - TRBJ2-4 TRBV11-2 CASSLGLAGVGNIQYF TGTGCCAGCAGCTTAGGACTAGCGGGAGTCGGAAACATTCAGTACTTC
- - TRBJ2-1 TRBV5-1 CASSLGVVYNEQFF TGCGCCAGCAGCTTGGGCGTGGTCTACAATGAGCAGTTCTTC
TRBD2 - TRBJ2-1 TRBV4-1 CASSQGPGLAGGRSSYNEQFF TGCGCCAGCAGCCAAGGGCCGGGACTAGCGGGAGGGAGGAGCTCCTACAATGAGCAGTTCTTC
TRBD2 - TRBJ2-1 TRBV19 CASSIGTSGSQGEQFF TGTGCCAGTAGTATAGGGACTAGCGGGAGCCAGGGGGAGCAGTTCTTC
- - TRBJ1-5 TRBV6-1 CASSDNRNQPQHF TGTGCCAGCAGTGACAATCGGAATCAGCCCCAGCATTTT
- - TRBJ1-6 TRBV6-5 CASSEGRGNNSPLHF TGTGCCAGCAGCGAGGGCCGGGGAAATAATTCACCCCTCCACTTT
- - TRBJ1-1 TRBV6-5 CASSYSRNTEAFF TGTGCCAGCAGTTACTCGAGGAACACTGAAGCTTTCTTT
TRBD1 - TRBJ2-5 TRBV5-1 CASNIRDSAQETQYF TGCGCCAGCAACATCCGGGACAGCGCCCAAGAGACCCAGTACTTC
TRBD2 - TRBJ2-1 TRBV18 CASSPGLAGNEQFF TGTGCCAGCTCACCGGGACTAGCGGGCAATGAGCAGTTCTTC
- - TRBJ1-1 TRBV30 CAWSLRADTEAFF TGTGCCTGGAGTCTACGCGCGGACACTGAAGCTTTCTTT
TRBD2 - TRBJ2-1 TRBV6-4 CASSATGTSGQFF TGTGCCAGCAGTGCAACCGGGACTAGCGGCCAGTTCTTC
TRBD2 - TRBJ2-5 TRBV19 CASSIGSGSAKTQYF TGTGCCAGTAGTATAGGTAGCGGGAGTGCGAAGACCCAGTACTTC
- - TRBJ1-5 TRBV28 CASSPGGGSQPQHF TGTGCCAGCAGTCCCGGGGGAGGGAGTCAGCCCCAGCATTTT
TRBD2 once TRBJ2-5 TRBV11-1 CASSPTSGSGETQYF TGTGCCAGCAGCCCGACTAGCGGGAGTGGAGAGACCCAGTACTTC
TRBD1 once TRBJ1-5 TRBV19 CASSRTGDSNQPQHF TGTGCCAGTAGTAGGACAGGGGATAGCAATCAGCCCCAGCATTTT
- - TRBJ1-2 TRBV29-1 CSAAVGGNYGYTF TGCAGCGCCGCCGTCGGAGGTAACTATGGCTACACCTTC
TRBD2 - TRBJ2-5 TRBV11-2 CASSFGTSGSGLSETQYF TGTGCCAGCAGCTTTGGGACTAGCGGGAGTGGCTTGAGTGAGACCCAGTACTTC
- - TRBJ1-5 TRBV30 CAWSTLGRMQPQHF TGTGCCTGGAGTACCTTGGGGCGAATGCAGCCCCAGCATTTT
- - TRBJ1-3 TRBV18 CASSNPGLSSGNTIYF TGTGCCAGCTCGAACCCAGGGTTGAGCTCTGGAAACACCATATATTTT
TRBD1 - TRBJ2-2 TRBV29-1 CSVEVGTAFTGELFF TGCAGCGTTGAAGTTGGGACAGCGTTCACCGGGGAGCTGTTTTTT
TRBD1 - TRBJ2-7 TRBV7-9 CASSPKGAGVAYEQYF TGTGCCAGCAGCCCAAAGGGGGCCGGGGTGGCCTACGAGCAGTACTTC
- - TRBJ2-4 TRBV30 CAWSEGQIENIQYF TGTGCCTGGAGTGAAGGACAGATCGAAAACATTCAGTACTTC
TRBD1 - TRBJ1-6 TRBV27 CASRYDRANSPLHF TGTGCCAGCAGATATGACAGGGCAAATTCACCCCTCCACTTT
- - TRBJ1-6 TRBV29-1 CSVETGGGLKNSPLHF TGCAGCGTTGAAACGGGCGGGGGGCTAAAGAATTCACCCCTCCACTTT
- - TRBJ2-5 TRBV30 CAWSETGQETQYF TGTGCCTGGAGCGAGACAGGCCAAGAGACCCAGTACTTC
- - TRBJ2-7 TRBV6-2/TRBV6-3 CASSPGVYEQYF TGTGCCAGCAGTCCAGGGGTCTACGAGCAGTACTTC